The 8 T cell receptor beta chains in this list originate from one sample, sequenced in a study of cytomegalovirus exposure and HLA in healthy donors. The PCR had 60 Vbeta and 13 Jbeta primers. The data were produced by immunoSEQ multiplex PCR, yet TCRdb's version contains in-frame clones alone and is incomplete. Here the sample spans about 140,000 clones, 70% to 80% being singletons. The sample was PBMCs. Receptor source: a woman between 50 and 59 years old in good health and CMV-seropositive.

The rearrangement uses TRBV7-8 and TRBJ1-3, with a weak D call TRBD1 (5 bases). The CDR3 is 16 amino acids. V gave up 2 bases and J gave up 1 base, with 12 bases separating them. The germline V gene has CDR1 SGHVS and CDR2 FQNEAQ. The CDR3 DNA reads as TGTGCCAGCAGCTTATGGGGGGGAGTTTCTGGAAACACCATATATTTT. The encoded protein is CASSLWGGVSGNTIYF. The whole variable domain, filled in from reference TRBV7-8 and TRBJ1-3, reads GAGVSQSPRYKVAKRGQDVALRCDPISGHVSLFWYQQALGQGPEFLTYFQNEAQLDKSGLPSDRFFAERPEGSVSTLKIQRTQQEDSAVYLCASSLWGGVSGNTIYFGEGSWLTVV.

The rearrangement uses TRBV18 and TRBJ2-5, with 7 bases matching TRBD2. The germline V gene has CDR1 KGHSH and CDR2 LQKENI. The CDR3 length is 15 residues. V shed 1 base and J 0 bases; nucleotides not matched to a gene: 2. CDR3 sequence reads: CASSPLGGNQETQYF. CDR3 DNA sequence: TGTGCCAGCTCACCACTGGGGGGGAACCAAGAGACCCAGTACTTC.

This clone was counted once. The chain recombines TRBV5-1 with TRBJ1-2, with 10 bases identical to TRBD1. CDR1 is SGHRS and CDR2 is YFSETQ in the germline V gene. After removal of 4 bases from V and 4 bases from J, the junction contained 4 bases not matched to a gene. This CDR3 has 14 amino acids. The CDR3 loop is CASSPGTGVYGYTF. CDR3 sequence (DNA): TGCGCCAGCAGCCCCGGGACAGGGGTCTATGGCTACACCTTC.

The sample holds a few counts of this clone. CDR3 sequence: CASSSSTSNYGYTF. DNA of the CDR3: TGCGCCAGCAGCTCTTCCACATCTAACTATGGCTACACCTTC. The chain carries TRBV5-1 and TRBJ1-2; no definite D call. Trimming stripped 3 bases from V and 0 bases from J, with 9 bases between. Looked up from germline, CDR1 is SGHRS and CDR2 is YFSETQ. This CDR3 contains 14 residues.

The genes are TRBV28 and TRBJ1-6, with D perhaps TRBD1 (5 bases). Trimming removed 5 bases from V and 7 bases from J, with 12 bases in between. The germline V gene has CDR1 MDHEN and CDR2 SYDVKM. The CDR3 is 14 amino acids. The CDR3, as DNA: TGTGCCAGCAGTCTCAGGGTGGGAAATTCACCCCTCCACTTT. Its protein is CASSLRVGNSPLHF.

The J gene is TRBJ1-2, the V gene TRBV19, with D maybe TRBD1 (5 bases). Germline V gene lookup returns CDR1 LNHDA and CDR2 SQIVND (reference sequence). V lost 6 bases and J 2 bases, leaving 16 bases between the germline ends. The CDR3 length is 15 residues. The CDR3 here is CASSPDGHKNYGYTF. The CDR3 coding sequence is TGTGCCAGTAGCCCTGACGGACACAAGAACTATGGCTACACCTTC.

The chain carries TRBV6-4 and TRBJ2-3; D remains unclear. V gave up 0 bases and J gave up 1 base, with 5 bases separating them. This CDR3 region has 14 residues. The V gene's germline CDR1 is MRHNA and CDR2 SNTAGT. The CDR3 DNA follows: TGTGCCAGCAGTGACTCGGCAGGCACAGATACGCAGTATTTT. Residues: CASSDSAGTDTQYF.

The chain combines TRBV11-2 with TRBJ1-5; 10 nucleotides line up with TRBD1. The CDR3 totals 14 residues. Per germline, CDR1 SGHAT and CDR2 FQNNGV. J gave up 7 bases and V 8 bases, and 8 bases lay outside the gene matches. CDR3 loop: CASGQDRGQQPQHF. The DNA for the CDR3 is TGTGCCAGCGGCCAAGACAGGGGGCAACAGCCCCAGCATTTT.